This T cell receptor (beta chain) was captured in a study of identical twins. A single record per CDR3 protein comes from TCRdb applying MiXCR to the 5' RACE reads. The sample includes about 240,000 distinct CDR3 sequences, more than 9% of them seen just once. This clonotype was detected only a few times. Its antigen is not known. Between the trimmed V and J ends, which lost 0 bases and 7 bases, there was a span of 7 bases. The CDR3 runs to 13 residues. Germline CDR1 is LGHNA and CDR2 is YNFKEQ. Overall study results and limits: Insertion counts were lower in abundant cord blood beta clonotypes, a trend that memory repertoires did not show. Compared with models, monozygotic twins showed more out-of-frame TCR alpha sharing. Excess sharing by twins proved weaker in beta out-of-frame sequences. Alpha sequences out of frame and shared by twins had excess low generation probability.

This chain uses TRBV4-2 with TRBJ2-1, with no clear D. This TCR came from a man in his forties or fifties in good health. The sample taken for sequencing was memory T cells sorted from blood. The CDR3 nucleotides read TGTGCCAGCAGCCAAGATAATGGAAATGAGCAGTTCTTC. Protein sequence: CASSQDNGNEQFF.